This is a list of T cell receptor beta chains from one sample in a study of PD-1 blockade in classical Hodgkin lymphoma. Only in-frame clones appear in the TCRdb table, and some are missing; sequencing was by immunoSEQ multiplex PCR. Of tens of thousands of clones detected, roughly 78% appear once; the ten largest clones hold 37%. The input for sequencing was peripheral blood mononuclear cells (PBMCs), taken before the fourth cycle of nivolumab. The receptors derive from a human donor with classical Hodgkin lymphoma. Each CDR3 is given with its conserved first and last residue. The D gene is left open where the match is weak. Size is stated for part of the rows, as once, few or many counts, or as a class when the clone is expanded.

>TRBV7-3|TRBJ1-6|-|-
CASSLMSSYNSPLHF
TGTGCCAGCAGCTTAATGAGCTCCTATAATTCACCCCTCCACTTT
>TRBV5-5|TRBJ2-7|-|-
CASSLAPGVANYEQYF
TGTGCCAGCAGTTTGGCCCCAGGGGTTGCAAACTACGAGCAGTACTTC
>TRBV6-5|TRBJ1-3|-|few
CASSYGSPGNTIYF
TGTGCCAGCAGTTACGGAAGTCCTGGAAACACCATATATTTT
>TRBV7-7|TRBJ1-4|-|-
CASSLQLRGEKLFF
TGTGCTAGCAGCTTACAGCTTCGGGGGGAAAAACTGTTTTTT
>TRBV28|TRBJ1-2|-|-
CASSAGGSRYGYTF
TGTGCCAGCAGTGCCGGCGGGTCCCGCTATGGCTACACCTTC
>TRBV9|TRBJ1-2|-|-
CASSVDEKTYGYTF
TGTGCCAGCAGCGTAGACGAGAAAACCTATGGCTACACCTTC
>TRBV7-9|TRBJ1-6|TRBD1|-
CASRTQGANSPLHF
TGTGCCAGCCGAACACAGGGGGCGAATTCACCCCTCCACTTT
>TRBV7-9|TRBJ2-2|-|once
CASSFIWGDSGANTGELFF
TGTGCCAGCAGCTTTATTTGGGGGGACAGCGGAGCGAACACCGGGGAGCTGTTTTTT
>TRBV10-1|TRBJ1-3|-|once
CASSVVRAGNTIYF
TGCGCCAGCAGTGTAGTGAGGGCTGGAAACACCATATATTTT
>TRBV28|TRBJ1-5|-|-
CASSLSGNQPQHF
TGTGCCAGCAGTTTAAGTGGTAATCAGCCCCAGCATTTT
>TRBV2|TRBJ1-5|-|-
CASSAEVSQPQHF
TGTGCCAGCAGTGCAGAGGTTTCTCAGCCCCAGCATTTT
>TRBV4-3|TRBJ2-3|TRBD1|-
CASSLGQGADTQYF
TGCGCCAGCAGCTTAGGACAGGGGGCAGATACGCAGTATTTT
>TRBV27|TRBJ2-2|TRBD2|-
CASSLLFQRGVHTGELFF
TGTGCCAGCAGTTTATTGTTCCAGCGGGGGGTACACACCGGGGAGCTGTTTTTT
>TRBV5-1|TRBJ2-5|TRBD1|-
CASSNGQGPQETQYF
TGCGCCAGCAGCAATGGACAGGGACCTCAAGAGACCCAGTACTTC
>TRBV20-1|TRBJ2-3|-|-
CSAGARDTQYF
TGCAGTGCTGGAGCGAGGGATACGCAGTATTTT
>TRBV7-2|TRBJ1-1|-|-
CASSLGQYGNTEAFF
TGTGCCAGCAGCTTAGGGCAGTATGGGAACACTGAAGCTTTCTTT
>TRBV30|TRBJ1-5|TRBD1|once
CAWSVPDRAGGPQHF
TGTGCCTGGAGTGTACCCGACAGGGCCGGGGGGCCCCAGCATTTT
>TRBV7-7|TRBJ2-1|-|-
CASSPRTDFNEQFF
TGTGCTAGCAGCCCCCGGACAGATTTCAATGAGCAGTTCTTC
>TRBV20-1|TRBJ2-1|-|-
CSAMVTNEQFF
TGCAGTGCTATGGTAACAAATGAGCAGTTCTTC
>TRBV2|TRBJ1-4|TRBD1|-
CASSVAGGRNIAGKLFF
TGTGCCAGCAGTGTGGCAGGGGGCCGAAATATTGCTGGAAAACTGTTTTTT
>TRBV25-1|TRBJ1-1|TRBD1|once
CASSRQGQGSTRNTEAFF
TGTGCCAGCAGTCGTCAGGGACAGGGGAGTACGCGGAACACTGAAGCTTTCTTT